Listed below are T cell receptor beta chains from one sample, sequenced in a study of low-dose radiotherapy and immunotherapy resistance in tumors. TCRdb analysed the reads with MiXCR anew, one entry per CDR3 protein. The data show 65,000 to 100,000 distinct CDR3 sequences, about a sixth seen once. The sample was PBMCs, taken before treatment. The receptors were gathered from a male donor with prostate cancer. The CDR3 runs from the conserved cysteine through the conserved F or W. Fields, in order: D gene, V gene, clone size, J gene, CDR3 DNA, CDR3 protein. A D gene is named only where the DNA matches it firmly. Where a row states a size, it is once, few, many or the class of an expanded clone; other rows omit it.

d_call: NA; v_call: TRBV13; clone_size: many; j_call: TRBJ2-5; cdr3_nt: TGTGCCAGCAGCCCTACCGGCTTTGCGGAGACCCAGTACTTC; cdr3_aa: CASSPTGFAETQYF
d_call: TRBD2; v_call: TRBV10-1; clone_size: many; j_call: TRBJ2-5; cdr3_nt: TGCGCCAGCAGTGAGATCGCCGGGGGGGACCAAGAGACCCAGTACTTC; cdr3_aa: CASSEIAGGDQETQYF
d_call: TRBD1; v_call: TRBV3-1; clone_size: many; j_call: TRBJ1-2; cdr3_nt: TGTGCCAGCAGCCGCCCGGGACAGTCCGGCTACACCTTC; cdr3_aa: CASSRPGQSGYTF
d_call: NA; v_call: TRBV5-1; clone_size: many; j_call: TRBJ2-1; cdr3_nt: TGCGCCAGCAACCGGGACCCAAGAAATGCCGAGCAGTTCTTC; cdr3_aa: CASNRDPRNAEQFF
d_call: NA; v_call: TRBV6-5; clone_size: many; j_call: TRBJ2-2; cdr3_nt: TGTGCCAGCAGTTACTCGGGAGGCACCGGGGAGCTGTTTTTT; cdr3_aa: CASSYSGGTGELFF
d_call: TRBD2; v_call: TRBV30; clone_size: many; j_call: TRBJ2-1; cdr3_nt: TGTGCCTGGAGTGTGACCAGCGGGGGTTACAATGAGCAGTTCTTC; cdr3_aa: CAWSVTSGGYNEQFF
d_call: NA; v_call: TRBV21-1; clone_size: many; j_call: TRBJ1-5; cdr3_nt: TGTGCCAGCAGCAAATCTGAGGCTGGAGGGGATGACTATAGCAATCAGCCCCAGCATTTT; cdr3_aa: CASSKSEAGGDDYSNQPQHF
d_call: TRBD1; v_call: TRBV7-3; clone_size: many; j_call: TRBJ1-1; cdr3_nt: TGTGCCAGCAGCTTACAAGGGACAGGATACACTGAAGCTTTCTTT; cdr3_aa: CASSLQGTGYTEAFF
d_call: NA; v_call: TRBV3-1; clone_size: many; j_call: TRBJ1-6; cdr3_nt: TGTGCCACCCAAAGCCCGCATTCACCCCTCCACTTT; cdr3_aa: CATQSPHSPLHF
d_call: NA; v_call: TRBV6-5; clone_size: many; j_call: TRBJ1-1; cdr3_nt: TGTGCCAGCACCCCGGGGGGAGGCACTGAAGCTTTCTTT; cdr3_aa: CASTPGGGTEAFF
d_call: NA; v_call: TRBV5-1; clone_size: NA; j_call: TRBJ2-2; cdr3_nt: TGCGCCAGCGGCCTACAGCACACCGGGGAGCTGTTTTTT; cdr3_aa: CASGLQHTGELFF
d_call: TRBD2; v_call: TRBV6-5; clone_size: many; j_call: TRBJ2-4; cdr3_nt: TGTGCCAGCAGTTACTCTGGCCAGCGGGGGGGCCCGGACATTCAGTACTTC; cdr3_aa: CASSYSGQRGGPDIQYF
d_call: TRBD1; v_call: TRBV19; clone_size: NA; j_call: TRBJ1-5; cdr3_nt: TGTGCCAGTAGTATTTGGGACAGCAATCGGCCCCAGCATTTT; cdr3_aa: CASSIWDSNRPQHF
d_call: TRBD2; v_call: TRBV5-5; clone_size: many; j_call: TRBJ2-1; cdr3_nt: TGTGCCAGCAGCATATTAGCGGGGGGGCCCTACAATGAGCAGTTCTTC; cdr3_aa: CASSILAGGPYNEQFF
d_call: TRBD1; v_call: TRBV30; clone_size: many; j_call: TRBJ1-5; cdr3_nt: TGTGCCTGGAGTGTCCAGGGGGTTCGAAATCAGCCCCAGCATTTT; cdr3_aa: CAWSVQGVRNQPQHF
d_call: NA; v_call: TRBV7-8; clone_size: many; j_call: TRBJ2-5; cdr3_nt: TGTGCCAGCAGCCCAGGGTATCGAGAGACCCAGTACTTC; cdr3_aa: CASSPGYRETQYF
d_call: NA; v_call: TRBV5-1; clone_size: NA; j_call: TRBJ2-3; cdr3_nt: TGCGCCAGCAGCTTGGAAGAGGTGGGAACAGATACGCAGTATTTT; cdr3_aa: CASSLEEVGTDTQYF
d_call: TRBD2; v_call: TRBV13; clone_size: many; j_call: TRBJ2-1; cdr3_nt: TGTGCCAGCAGCTTGAGTGCGGGGGGGATGGATGAGCAGTTCTTC; cdr3_aa: CASSLSAGGMDEQFF
d_call: NA; v_call: TRBV15; clone_size: NA; j_call: TRBJ2-7; cdr3_nt: TGTGCCACCAGCCCGGAGAGATCCTACGAGCAGTATTTC; cdr3_aa: CATSPERSYEQYF
d_call: NA; v_call: TRBV7-9; clone_size: many; j_call: TRBJ2-5; cdr3_nt: TGTGCCAGCAGCCCGAGGAGGCAACAAGAGACCCAGTACTTC; cdr3_aa: CASSPRRQQETQYF
d_call: TRBD1; v_call: TRBV19; clone_size: many; j_call: TRBJ2-2; cdr3_nt: TGTGCCAGTAGAAGACAGGGTCAGGGTTCGACATCCGGGGAGCTGTTTTTT; cdr3_aa: CASRRQGQGSTSGELFF
d_call: NA; v_call: TRBV14; clone_size: many; j_call: TRBJ2-3; cdr3_nt: TGTGCCAGCAGCCCTACCGGCAAAGATACGCAGTATTTT; cdr3_aa: CASSPTGKDTQYF
d_call: NA; v_call: TRBV11-2; clone_size: many; j_call: TRBJ2-5; cdr3_nt: TGTGCCAGCAGCTTAGAAAACCCTTTCGGGCGGGTCCCTGAGACCCAGTACTTC; cdr3_aa: CASSLENPFGRVPETQYF
d_call: TRBD2; v_call: TRBV27; clone_size: NA; j_call: TRBJ2-7; cdr3_nt: TGTGCCAGCAGCCCCGCTAGCGGGAGCAGGATTACCCACTTC; cdr3_aa: CASSPASGSRITHF
d_call: NA; v_call: TRBV29-1; clone_size: many; j_call: TRBJ2-5; cdr3_nt: TGCAGCGATCAGACCGACCAAGAGACCCAGTACTTC; cdr3_aa: CSDQTDQETQYF
d_call: NA; v_call: TRBV13; clone_size: many; j_call: TRBJ2-2; cdr3_nt: TGTGCCAGCAGCTTGGACAGAAACACCGGGGAGCTGTTTTTT; cdr3_aa: CASSLDRNTGELFF